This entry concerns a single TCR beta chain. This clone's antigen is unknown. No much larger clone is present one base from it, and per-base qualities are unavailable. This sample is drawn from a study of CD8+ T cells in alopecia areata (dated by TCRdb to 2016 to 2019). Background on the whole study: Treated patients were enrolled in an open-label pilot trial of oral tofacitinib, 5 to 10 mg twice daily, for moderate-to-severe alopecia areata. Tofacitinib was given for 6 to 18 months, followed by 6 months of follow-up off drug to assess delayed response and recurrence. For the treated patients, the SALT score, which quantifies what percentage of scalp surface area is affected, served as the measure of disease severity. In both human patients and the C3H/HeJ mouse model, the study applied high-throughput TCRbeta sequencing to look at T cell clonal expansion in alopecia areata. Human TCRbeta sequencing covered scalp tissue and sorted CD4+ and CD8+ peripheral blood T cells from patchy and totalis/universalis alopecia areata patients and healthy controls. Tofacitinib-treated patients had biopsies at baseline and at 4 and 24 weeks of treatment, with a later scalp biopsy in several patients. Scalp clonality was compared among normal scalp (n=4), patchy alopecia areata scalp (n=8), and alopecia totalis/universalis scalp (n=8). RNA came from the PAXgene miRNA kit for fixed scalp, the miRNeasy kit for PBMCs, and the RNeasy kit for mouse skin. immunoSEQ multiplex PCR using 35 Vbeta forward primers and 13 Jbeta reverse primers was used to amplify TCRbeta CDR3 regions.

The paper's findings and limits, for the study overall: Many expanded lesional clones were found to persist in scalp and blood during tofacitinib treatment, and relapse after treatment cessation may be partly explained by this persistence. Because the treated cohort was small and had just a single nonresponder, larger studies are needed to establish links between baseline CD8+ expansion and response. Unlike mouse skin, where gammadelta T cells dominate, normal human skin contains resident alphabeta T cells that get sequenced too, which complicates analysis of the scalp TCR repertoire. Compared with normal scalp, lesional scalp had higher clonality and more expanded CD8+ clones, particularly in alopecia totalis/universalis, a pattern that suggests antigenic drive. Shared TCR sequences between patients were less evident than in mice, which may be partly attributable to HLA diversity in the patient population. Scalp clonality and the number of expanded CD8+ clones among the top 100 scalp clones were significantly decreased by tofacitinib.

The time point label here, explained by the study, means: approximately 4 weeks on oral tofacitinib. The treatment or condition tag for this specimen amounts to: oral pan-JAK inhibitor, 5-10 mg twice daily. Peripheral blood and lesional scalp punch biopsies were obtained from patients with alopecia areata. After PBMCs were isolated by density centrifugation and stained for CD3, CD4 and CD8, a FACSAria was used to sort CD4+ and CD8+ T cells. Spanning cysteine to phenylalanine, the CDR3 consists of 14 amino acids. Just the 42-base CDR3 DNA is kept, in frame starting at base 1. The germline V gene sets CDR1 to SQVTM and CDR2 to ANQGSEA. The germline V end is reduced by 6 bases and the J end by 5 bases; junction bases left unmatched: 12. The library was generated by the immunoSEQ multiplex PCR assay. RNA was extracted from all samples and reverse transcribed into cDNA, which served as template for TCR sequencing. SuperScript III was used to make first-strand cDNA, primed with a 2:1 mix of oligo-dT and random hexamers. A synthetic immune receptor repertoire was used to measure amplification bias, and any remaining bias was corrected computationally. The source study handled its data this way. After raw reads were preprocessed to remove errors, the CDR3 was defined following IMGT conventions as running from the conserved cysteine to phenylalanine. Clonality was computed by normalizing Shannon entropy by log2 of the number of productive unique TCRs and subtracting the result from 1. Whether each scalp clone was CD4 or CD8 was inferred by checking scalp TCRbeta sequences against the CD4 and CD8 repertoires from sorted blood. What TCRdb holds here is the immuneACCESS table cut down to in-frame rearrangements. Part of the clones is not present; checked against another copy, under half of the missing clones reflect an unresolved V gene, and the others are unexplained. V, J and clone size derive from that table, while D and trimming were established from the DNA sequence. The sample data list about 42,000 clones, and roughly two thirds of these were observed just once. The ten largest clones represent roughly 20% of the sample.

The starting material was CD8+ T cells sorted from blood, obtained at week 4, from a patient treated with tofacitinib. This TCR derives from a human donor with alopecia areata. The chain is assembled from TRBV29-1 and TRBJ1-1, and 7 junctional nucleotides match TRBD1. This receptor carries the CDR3 CSVQNALTGTEAFF. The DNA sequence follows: TGCAGCGTCCAAAACGCCCTGACAGGGACTGAAGCTTTCTTT.